These 18 T cell receptor beta chains came from one sample sequenced in a study of identical twins' blood T cells. TCRdb used MiXCR to reprocess the 5' RACE reads, holding one entry per CDR3 protein. The table lists a few hundred thousand distinct CDR3 sequences, about 28% of them singletons. Sequencing input: PBMCs. The receptor source for this set is a woman between 18 and 49 years old in good health.

The chain employs TRBV18 and TRBJ2-7; D call uncertain. This CDR3 is built from 14 residues. Per germline, CDR1 KGHSH and CDR2 LQKENI. The germline V and J ends were trimmed by 1 base and 2 bases, with 9 bases remaining between them. As DNA, the CDR3 is TGTGCCAGCTCACCACAAAACGTTGCCTACGAGCAGTACTTC. Protein: CASSPQNVAYEQYF. The full variable domain, completed using reference TRBV18 and TRBJ2-7, is NAGVMQNPRHLVRRRGQEARLRCSPMKGHSHVYWYRQLPEEGLKFMVYLQKENIIDESGMPKERFSAEFPKEGPSILRIQQVVRGDSAAYFCASSPQNVAYEQYFGPGTRLTVT.

This clonotype was recorded a few times. This chain links TRBV10-3 with TRBJ2-5, with D perhaps TRBD1 or TRBD2 (6 bases each). The CDR3 is made up of 14 amino acids. Trimming removed 10 bases from V and 5 bases from J, with 20 bases in between. Per germline, CDR1 ENHRY and CDR2 SYGVKD. Here the CDR3 reads CATALGGLDETQYF. The CDR3 bases are TGTGCCACCGCCTTGGGGGGCTTAGACGAGACCCAGTACTTC.

A remark on this clonotype: A much larger clone differs from this one at a single base, so this may be a read error. The rearrangement joins TRBV6-2 or TRBV6-3 to TRBJ1-2; D remains ambiguous. Germline V gene data show CDR1 as MNHEY and CDR2 as SVGEGT. The germline V and J ends were trimmed by 5 bases and 0 bases, with 13 bases remaining between them. CDR3 length: 15 amino acids. The CDR3: CASSLRRWSNYGYTF. The CDR3 DNA is TGTGCCAGCAGTCTACGGCGGTGGTCTAACTATGGCTACACCTTC.

About this clonotype itself: It is likely a read error, because the conserved phenylalanine at the end of the CDR3 is missing. The chain carries TRBV12-3 or TRBV12-4 and TRBJ1-1; D call uncertain. The CDR3 has 13 residues. Trimming cost V 6 bases and J 5 bases, with 13 bases left between them. The CDR3 coding sequence is TGTGCCAGCAGACTGCTTGTTGATACTGAAGCTTTCCTT. Translation: CASRLLVDTEAFL.

The chain combines TRBV12-3 or TRBV12-4 with TRBJ1-5; the D gene is possibly TRBD1 (5 bases). V shed 5 bases and J shed 0 bases, with 17 bases lying between them. This CDR3 contains 17 residues. CDR3 bases: TGTGCCAGCAGTACTGGGGGAATACAGAGTAGCAATCAGCCCCAGCATTTT. It encodes CASSTGGIQSSNQPQHF.

Details on this clonotype: This may come from a read error, since a much larger clone is one base off. The chain combines TRBV12-3 or TRBV12-4 with TRBJ1-1, with D uncertain. CDR3 length: 14 residues. The CDR3: CAILRRATNTEVFF. Written as DNA, the CDR3 is TGTGCCATCCTTAGGAGGGCAACGAACACTGAAGTTTTCTTT.

In its sample, this clonotype was seen a few times. The rearrangement uses TRBV20-1 and TRBJ2-2; 8 bases fit TRBD2. V lost 3 bases and J lost 4; bases outside the gene matches: 7. This CDR3 is 15 amino acids long. From germline, CDR1 is DFQATT and CDR2 SNEGSKA (reference sequence). The CDR3 DNA reads TGCAGTGCTAGTCAAGCGGGAGAGTTCACCGGGGAGCTGTTTTTT. This sequence encodes CSASQAGEFTGELFF.

The gene calls are TRBV29-1 and TRBJ2-7, with unresolved D. The germline V gene encodes CDR1 SQVTM and CDR2 ANQGSEA. Trimming left V 7 bases short and J 3 bases short, with 13 bases between. The CDR3 loop spans 12 amino acids. The CDR3 reads CSATVRSYEQYF. CDR3 DNA: TGCAGCGCTACCGTCCGCAGCTACGAGCAGTACTTC.

Here the CDR3 reads CASSLGLQGPGELFF. In DNA, the CDR3 is TGTGCCAGCAGTCTAGGACTTCAGGGGCCCGGGGAGCTGTTTTTT. The chain carries TRBV7-9 and TRBJ2-2; tentatively, D is TRBD1 (6 bases). The CDR3 totals 15 residues. V lost 6 bases to trimming and J lost 6 bases, with 17 bases between them. Germline CDR1 and CDR2: SEHNR and FQNEAQ (reference sequence).

The table lists this clonotype with many counts. V and J are TRBV12-3 or TRBV12-4 and TRBJ2-1; no definite D call. Trimming removed 5 bases at V and 4 bases at J, with 9 bases between. CDR3 length: 13 amino acids. The CDR3 region is CASSPSRYNEQFF. CDR3 nucleotides: TGTGCCAGCAGTCCCTCCAGGTACAATGAGCAGTTCTTC.

This chain uses TRBV29-1 with TRBJ1-2; D is ambiguous. This CDR3 has 11 residues. V lost 6 bases and J lost 3, with 8 bases in between. Germline V gene lookup returns CDR1 SQVTM and CDR2 ANQGSEA. Written as DNA, the CDR3 is TGCAGCGTGCTACGATACTATGGCTACACCTTC. Residues: CSVLRYYGYTF.

This clonotype appeared many times. This chain uses TRBV29-1 with TRBJ1-4; 8 bases align to TRBD1. V lost 2 bases to trimming and J lost 5 bases; unmatched junction nucleotides: 7. CDR3 length: 15 residues. Germline values: CDR1 SQVTM, CDR2 ANQGSEA. CDR3 sequence (DNA): TGCAGCGTTGAATCAACAGGGGGGGTAAATGAAAAACTGTTTTTT. It translates to CSVESTGGVNEKLFF.

This clonotype was observed a single time. The genes are TRBV6-6 and TRBJ1-1; D gene unclear. V shed 2 bases and J shed 6 bases, with 7 bases lying between them. The germline gives CDR1 MNHNY, CDR2 SVGAGI (reference sequence). There are 12 residues in the CDR3. This CDR3 reads CASSYPGAEAFF. The CDR3 bases are TGTGCCAGCAGTTACCCGGGTGCTGAAGCTTTCTTT.

V usage is TRBV20-1 and J usage is TRBJ1-2, with D tentatively TRBD1 (5 bases). This CDR3 comprises 13 residues. The V gene's germline CDR1 is DFQATT and CDR2 SNEGSKA (reference sequence). The CDR3 bases are TGCATTGTGGGGACCCCAGGGCTTGGTGGCTACACCTTC. It yields the protein CIVGTPGLGGYTF.

This clonotype was detected only a few times. This chain connects TRBV6-1 to TRBJ2-2, with TRBD2 matching over 7 bases. Per the germline V gene, CDR1 is MNHNS and CDR2 is SASEGT. The V and J ends lost 10 bases and 5 bases, in that order; junction bases with no gene match: 10. There are 14 residues in the CDR3. CDR3 in amino acids: CATGWGDYTGELFF. The CDR3 nucleotides are TGTGCCACCGGATGGGGGGACTATACCGGGGAGCTGTTTTTT.

The V and J genes are TRBV7-9 and TRBJ2-7; D is perhaps TRBD2 (7 bases). The CDR3 runs to 15 residues. The germline V gene encodes CDR1 SEHNR and CDR2 FQNEAQ (reference sequence). The V and J ends lost 2 bases and 1 base respectively, with 12 bases between them. CDR3 coding DNA: TGTGCCAGCAGCTTATGGGGGGGCTCTTCCTACGAGCAGTACTTC. Its protein is CASSLWGGSSYEQYF.

This clonotype was observed at least ten times. V usage is TRBV5-4 and J usage is TRBJ1-1, with a possible D match to TRBD1 (5 bases). The CDR3 loop spans 15 amino acids. The V end was cut by 0 bases, the J end by 4 bases, with 13 bases between. The V gene's germline CDR1 is SGHNT and CDR2 YYREEE (reference sequence). CDR3 bases: TGTGCCAGCAGCTTGGCAGGCACCGGGGGCACTGAAGCTTTCTTT. Translating gives CASSLAGTGGTEAFF. The full variable domain, completed using reference TRBV5-4 and TRBJ1-1, is ETGVTQSPTHLIKTRGQQVTLRCSSQSGHNTVSWYQQALGQGPQFIFQYYREEENGRGNFPPRFSGLQFPNYSSELNVNALELDDSALYLCASSLAGTGGTEAFFGQGTRLTVV.

The chain recombines TRBV7-6 with TRBJ1-1, with TRBD1 matching over 8 bases. After removal of 5 bases from V and 3 bases from J, the junction contained 8 bases not matched to a gene. This CDR3 has 15 residues. Germline V lookup: CDR1 SGHVS, CDR2 FNYEAQ. The CDR3 here is CASSLTGGEDTEAFF. The DNA of the CDR3 is TGTGCCAGCAGCCTAACAGGGGGTGAGGACACTGAAGCTTTCTTT.